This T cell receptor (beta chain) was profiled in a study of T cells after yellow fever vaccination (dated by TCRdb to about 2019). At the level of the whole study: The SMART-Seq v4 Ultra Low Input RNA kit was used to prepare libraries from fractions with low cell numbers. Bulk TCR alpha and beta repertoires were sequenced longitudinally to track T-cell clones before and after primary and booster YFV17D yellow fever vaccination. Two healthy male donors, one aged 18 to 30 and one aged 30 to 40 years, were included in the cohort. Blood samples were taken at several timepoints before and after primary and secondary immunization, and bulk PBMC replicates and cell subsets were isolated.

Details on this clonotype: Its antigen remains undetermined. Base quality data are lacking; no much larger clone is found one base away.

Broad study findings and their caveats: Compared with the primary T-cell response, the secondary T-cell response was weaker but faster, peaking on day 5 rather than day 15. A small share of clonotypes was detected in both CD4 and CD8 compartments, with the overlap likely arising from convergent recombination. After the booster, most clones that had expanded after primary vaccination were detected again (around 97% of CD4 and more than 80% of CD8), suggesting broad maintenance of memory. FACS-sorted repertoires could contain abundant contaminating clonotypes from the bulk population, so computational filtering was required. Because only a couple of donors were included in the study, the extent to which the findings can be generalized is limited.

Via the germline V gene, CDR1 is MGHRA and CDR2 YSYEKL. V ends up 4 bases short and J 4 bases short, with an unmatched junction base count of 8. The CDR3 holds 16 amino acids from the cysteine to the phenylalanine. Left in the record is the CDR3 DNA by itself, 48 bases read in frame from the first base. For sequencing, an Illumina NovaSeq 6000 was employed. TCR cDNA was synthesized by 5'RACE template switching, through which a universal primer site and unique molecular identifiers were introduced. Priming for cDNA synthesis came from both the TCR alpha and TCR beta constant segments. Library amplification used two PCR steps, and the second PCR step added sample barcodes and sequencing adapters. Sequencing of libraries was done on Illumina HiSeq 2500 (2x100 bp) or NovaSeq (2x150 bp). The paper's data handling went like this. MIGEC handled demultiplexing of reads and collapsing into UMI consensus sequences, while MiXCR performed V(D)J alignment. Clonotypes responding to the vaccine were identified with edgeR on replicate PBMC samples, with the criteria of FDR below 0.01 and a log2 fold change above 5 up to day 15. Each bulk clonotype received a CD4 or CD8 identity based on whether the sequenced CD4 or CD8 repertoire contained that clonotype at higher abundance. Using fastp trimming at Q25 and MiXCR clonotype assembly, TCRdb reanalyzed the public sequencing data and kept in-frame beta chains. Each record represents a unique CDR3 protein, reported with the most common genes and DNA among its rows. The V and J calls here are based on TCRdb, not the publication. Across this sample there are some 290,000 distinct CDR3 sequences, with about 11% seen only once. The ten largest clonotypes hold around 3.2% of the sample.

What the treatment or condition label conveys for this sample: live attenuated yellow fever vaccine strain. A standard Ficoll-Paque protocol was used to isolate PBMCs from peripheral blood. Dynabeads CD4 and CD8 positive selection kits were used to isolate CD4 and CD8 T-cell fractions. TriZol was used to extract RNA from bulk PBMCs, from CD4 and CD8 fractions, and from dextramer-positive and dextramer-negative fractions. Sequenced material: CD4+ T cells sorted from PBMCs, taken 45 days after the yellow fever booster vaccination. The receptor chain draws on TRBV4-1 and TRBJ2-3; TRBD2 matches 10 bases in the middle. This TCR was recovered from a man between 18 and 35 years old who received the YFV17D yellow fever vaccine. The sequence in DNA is TGCGCCAGCAGCCGAGGGGAAGGGACTAGCGCAGATACGCAGTATTTT. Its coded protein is CASSRGEGTSADTQYF.